This T cell receptor (beta chain) was sequenced in a study of control samples from healthy donors and cancer patients. The data were produced by immunoSEQ multiplex PCR, yet TCRdb's version contains in-frame clones alone and is incomplete. This table has about 150,000 clones, 90% to 95% appearing once. V was cut by 0 bases and J by 8 bases, with 16 bases left in between. Germline V gene lookup returns CDR1 LGHDT and CDR2 YNNKEL (reference sequence). The CDR3 is 15 amino acids. The J gene is TRBJ1-2, the V gene TRBV3-1 (or the pseudogene TRBV3-2), with D possibly TRBD1 on 6 matching bases. The clonotype originates from a man aged 18 to 29 in good health. The sample comprised blood. CDR3 region: CASSQDAAGARGYTF. CDR3 coding DNA: TGTGCCAGCAGCCAAGATGCGGCAGGGGCTCGCGGCTACACCTTC.